This TCR beta chain appears in the sequencing data of a study of a mutant IDH1 vaccine in newly diagnosed glioma. At the level of the study: Patients received vaccination from 4-6 weeks after radiotherapy alone, or with temozolomide cycles. Mean patient age was about 40 years; approximately 62% were male and approximately 40% female. Findings and limits, study-wide: Pseudoprogression looked unconnected to shifts in top peripheral T cell clonotypes.

The data were produced by immunoSEQ multiplex PCR, yet TCRdb's version contains in-frame clones alone and is incomplete. This sample has some 64,000 clones, with about 88% found just once. The time point was: week 11, during vaccination. Every vaccine dose comprised 300 ug of mutant IDH1 20-mer peptide plus topical imiquimod. A word on this clone: What it recognizes is unknown.

The TCR sequence derives from a woman in her forties or fifties with glioma. The sample here was PBMCs, taken from a glioma patient whose treatment included an IDH1 peptide vaccine.

The CDR3: CATSRDRQDTQYF. The CDR3 DNA follows: TGTGCCACCAGCAGAGATCGACAGGATACGCAGTATTTT. The rearrangement joins TRBV15 to TRBJ2-3; TRBD1 might be the D (5 bases). Germline V gene lookup returns CDR1 LNHNV and CDR2 YYDKDF (reference sequence). Between the trimmed V and J ends, which lost 0 bases and 6 bases, there was a span of 7 bases. This CDR3 has 13 residues.